Each of the 18 T cell receptor beta chains below was sequenced from the same sample in a study of CD8 T cells in ankylosing spondylitis. TCRdb processed the 5' RACE reads anew with MiXCR; each CDR3 protein has one entry. The top ten clones hold roughly 3.4% of a sample with under 150,000 distinct CDR3 sequences, roughly 8.8% of them seen once. Sequencing input: blood, either unsorted or a sorted T cell fraction (not recorded which). These receptors all come from a male donor with ankylosing spondylitis or in good health (not recorded which).

This clonotype was picked up many times. This sequence joins TRBV3-1 and TRBJ2-1, with D maybe TRBD2 (6 bases). Germline V CDR1 and CDR2: LGHDT, YNNKEL (reference sequence). The CDR3 is 13 residues long. Trimming pared 1 base from V and 9 bases from J, leaving 10 bases between. The CDR3 DNA reads as TGTGCCAGCAGCCAAGTTGGGGGGACTGAGCAGTTCTTC. Encoded protein: CASSQVGGTEQFF.

A few counts support this clonotype. The CDR3 loop is CSAAPGTGGGQPQHF. CDR3 sequence (DNA): TGCAGTGCTGCCCCCGGGACCGGCGGGGGTCAGCCCCAGCATTTT. The chain employs TRBV20-1 and TRBJ1-5, with D maybe TRBD1 (5 bases). The V and J ends lost 5 bases and 6 bases respectively, with 20 bases between them. The CDR3 extends over 15 amino acids. CDR1 DFQATT and CDR2 SNEGSKA come from the germline V gene (reference sequence).

V usage is TRBV7-9 and J usage is TRBJ1-1; 7 bases map to TRBD1. J gave up 4 bases and V 3 bases, and 5 bases lay outside the gene matches. The CDR3 is made up of 14 amino acids. Germline V gene data show CDR1 as SEHNR and CDR2 as FQNEAQ (reference sequence). The CDR3 here is CASSFRQGGTEAFF. The CDR3 nucleotides read TGTGCCAGCAGCTTTCGACAGGGCGGCACTGAAGCTTTCTTT.

This clonotype has a count of ten or more. The chain couples TRBV9 to TRBJ2-3, with D perhaps TRBD1 (6 bases). V lost 4 bases to trimming and J lost 1 base, with 13 bases between them. The CDR3 sequence is 15 residues long. The germline gives CDR1 SGDLS, CDR2 YYNGEE. CDR3 coding DNA: TGTGCCAGCAGCCAGGACAGTCCCCGCACAGATACGCAGTATTTT. This encodes CASSQDSPRTDTQYF. Combining the CDR3 with reference TRBV9 and TRBJ2-3 gives the whole variable domain DSGVTQTPKHLITATGQRVTLRCSPRSGDLSVYWYQQSLDQGLQFLIQYYNGEERAKGNILERFSAQQFPDLHSELNLSSLELGDSALYFCASSQDSPRTDTQYFGPGTRLTVL.

This clonotype appeared a few times. V is TRBV28 and J is TRBJ2-7; D remains unclear. CDR1 and CDR2 from the germline V gene are MDHEN and SYDVKM. This CDR3 is 13 amino acids long. The V end lost 6 bases, the J end lost 1 base, and 10 bases lay between the germline ends. The CDR3 loop reads CASRLALSYEQYF. The CDR3 DNA follows: TGTGCCAGCAGACTGGCACTATCCTACGAGCAGTACTTC.

This clonotype showed up many times. The chain carries TRBV12-3 or TRBV12-4 and TRBJ2-3; 7 bases map to TRBD1. CDR3 size: 15 residues. Germline trimming cut 7 bases from V and 0 bases from J; bases unmatched to any gene: 7. As DNA, the CDR3 is TGTGCCAGCAAACCGGGACAGCTTAGCACAGATACGCAGTATTTT. Protein product: CASKPGQLSTDTQYF.

This clonotype was found many times. The chain carries TRBV4-3 and TRBJ2-7, with a possible D match to TRBD1 (5 bases). From germline, CDR1 is LGHNA and CDR2 YSLEER. V lost 0 bases and J 1 base, leaving 10 bases between the germline ends. The CDR3 totals 15 residues. CDR3 sequence reads: CASSQEHRSSYEQYF. The CDR3 DNA reads as TGCGCCAGCAGCCAAGAGCACAGGTCATCCTACGAGCAGTACTTC.

This clonotype was observed many times. The DNA of the CDR3 is TGTGCCAGCAGCTTGGCCAGCCTCAGTCTCAATGAGCAGTTCTTC. The encoded protein is CASSLASLSLNEQFF. The chain carries TRBV7-2 and TRBJ2-1; D gene unclear. V was clipped by 3 bases and J by 6 bases, with 15 bases between them. CDR1 and CDR2 (germline): SGHTA, FQGNSA. CDR3 length: 15 residues. Complete variable domain (other parts from reference TRBV7-2 and TRBJ2-1): GAGVSQSPSNKVTEKGKDVELRCDPISGHTALYWYRQSLGQGLEFLIYFQGNSAPDKSGLPSDRFSAERTGGSVSTLTIQRTQQEDSAVYLCASSLASLSLNEQFFGPGTRLTVL.

This clonotype was seen only a few times. CDR3 residues: CASSIGFSSYEQYF. CDR3 DNA: TGTGCCAGTAGTATCGGCTTTTCCTCCTACGAGCAGTACTTC. V usage is TRBV19 and J usage is TRBJ2-7; D remains ambiguous. Germline CDR1 reads LNHDA; CDR2 reads SQIVND (reference sequence). The CDR3 sequence is 14 residues long. V dropped 3 bases and J dropped 0 bases, with 9 bases sitting between them.

The rearrangement joins TRBV5-1 to TRBJ2-7; TRBD2 matches at 11 bases. Per the germline V gene, CDR1 is SGHRS and CDR2 is YFSETQ. V lost 0 bases and J lost 3; bases outside the gene matches: 5. This CDR3 contains 16 residues. The chain's CDR3 is CASSLGSGTSGYEQYF. DNA for the CDR3: TGCGCCAGCAGCTTGGGATCTGGGACTAGCGGCTACGAGCAGTACTTC.

This clonotype was seen ten or more times. The chain is built from TRBV5-1 and TRBJ2-7; TRBD1 is a possible D gene (6 bases). Germline V lookup: CDR1 SGHRS, CDR2 YFSETQ. V lost 5 bases and J lost 7, with 16 bases in between. The CDR3 runs 13 residues. CDR3 sequence (DNA): TGCGCCAGCAGAGCGACAGGTAAAGAGGAGCAGTACTTC. Amino acid sequence: CASRATGKEEQYF. Based on the CDR3 plus reference TRBV5-1 and TRBJ2-7, the full variable domain is KAGVTQTPRYLIKTRGQQVTLSCSPISGHRSVSWYQQTPGQGLQFLFEYFSETQRNKGNFPGRFSGRQFSNSRSEMNVSTLELGDSALYLCASRATGKEEQYFGPGTRLTVT.

As regards this clonotype: Mismatch with germline at one junction end may stem from a read error. CDR3 nucleotides: TGTGCCACCAGCGGGAGACAGGGCTACGAGCAGTACTTC. Amino acids: CATSGRQGYEQYF. The J gene is TRBJ2-7, the V gene TRBV7-9; possibly TRBD2 for D (8 bases). The CDR3 length is 13 residues. Looked up from germline, CDR1 is SEHNR and CDR2 is FQNEAQ (reference sequence).

This clonotype was observed a handful of times. The CDR3 region has the DNA TGTGCCACCGAGTTCAGGAGGGGGGGCCTGATGAACACCGGGGAGCTGTTTTTT. It is translated as CATEFRRGGLMNTGELFF. The rearrangement uses TRBV28 and TRBJ2-2; a possible D gene is TRBD2 (7 bases). Between the trimmed V and J ends, which lost 10 bases and 1 base, there was a span of 25 bases. The CDR3 has 18 residues. Germline loops: CDR1 MDHEN, CDR2 SYDVKM. The whole variable domain, remainder taken from reference TRBV28 and TRBJ2-2, is DVKVTQSSRYLVKRTGEKVFLECVQDMDHENMFWYRQDPGLGLRLIYFSYDVKMKEKGDIPEGYSVSREKKERFSLILESASTNQTSMYLCATEFRRGGLMNTGELFFGEGSRLTVL.

Ten or more counts support this clonotype. This chain's CDR3 is CASSKGTSGNLAGELFF. The CDR3 DNA follows: TGCGCCAGCAGCAAGGGGACTAGCGGAAACTTGGCCGGGGAGCTGTTTTTT. This chain uses TRBV5-1 with TRBJ2-2; the match to TRBD2 covers 11 bases. V lost 4 bases to trimming and J lost 6 bases; unmatched junction nucleotides: 11. This CDR3 comprises 17 residues. Germline V CDR1 and CDR2: SGHRS, YFSETQ.

The V and J genes are TRBV4-2 and TRBJ2-5, with 16 bases matching TRBD2. The CDR3 contains 17 residues. Germline V gene data show CDR1 as LGHNA and CDR2 as YNFKEQ. Trimming removed 4 bases from V and 1 base from J; junction bases left unmatched: 3. The CDR3 reads CASSLGTSGRVQETQYF. In DNA, the CDR3 is TGTGCCAGCAGCCTCGGGACTAGCGGGAGGGTCCAAGAGACCCAGTACTTC.

The V call is TRBV29-1, the J call TRBJ2-1; D might be TRBD1 (6 bases). CDR3 length: 13 residues. Germline V gene sequence: CDR1 SQVTM, CDR2 ANQGSEA. V lost 1 base and J 3 bases, leaving 7 bases between the germline ends. The chain's CDR3 is CSVEAGHYNEQFF. The CDR3, as DNA: TGCAGCGTTGAAGCGGGACACTACAATGAGCAGTTCTTC.

This clonotype was observed at least ten times. This chain joins TRBV29-1 and TRBJ2-1; TRBD2 might be the D (6 bases). The V and J ends lost 3 bases and 7 bases respectively, with 16 bases between them. Germline V gene lookup returns CDR1 SQVTM and CDR2 ANQGSEA. This CDR3 spans 14 amino acids. This CDR3 reads CSVDESGVRNEQFF. In DNA, the CDR3 is TGCAGCGTTGACGAATCGGGAGTTAGGAATGAGCAGTTCTTC.

This clonotype has ten or more counts. V gene TRBV28 combines with J gene TRBJ2-7; TRBD1 aligns across 7 bases. This CDR3 is built from 14 residues. The germline V gene has CDR1 MDHEN and CDR2 SYDVKM. Trimming removed 7 bases from V and 7 bases from J; junction bases left unmatched: 13. CDR3 region: CASTTPDRALEQYF. CDR3 in DNA: TGTGCCAGCACCACCCCTGACAGGGCACTAGAGCAGTACTTC.